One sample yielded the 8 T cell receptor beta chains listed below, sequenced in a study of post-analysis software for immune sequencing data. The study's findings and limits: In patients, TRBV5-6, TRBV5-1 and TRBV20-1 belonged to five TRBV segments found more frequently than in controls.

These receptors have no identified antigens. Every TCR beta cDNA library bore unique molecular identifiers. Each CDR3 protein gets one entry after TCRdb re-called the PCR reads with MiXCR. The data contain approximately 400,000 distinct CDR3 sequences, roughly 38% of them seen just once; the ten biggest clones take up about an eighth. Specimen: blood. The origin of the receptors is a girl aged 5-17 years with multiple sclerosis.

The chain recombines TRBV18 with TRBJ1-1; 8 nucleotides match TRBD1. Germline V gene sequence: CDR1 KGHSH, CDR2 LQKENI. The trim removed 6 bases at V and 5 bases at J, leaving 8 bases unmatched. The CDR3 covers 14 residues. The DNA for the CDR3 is TGTGCCAGCTCGAGAGACAGGGGAGGGACTGAAGCTTTCTTT. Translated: CASSRDRGGTEAFF.

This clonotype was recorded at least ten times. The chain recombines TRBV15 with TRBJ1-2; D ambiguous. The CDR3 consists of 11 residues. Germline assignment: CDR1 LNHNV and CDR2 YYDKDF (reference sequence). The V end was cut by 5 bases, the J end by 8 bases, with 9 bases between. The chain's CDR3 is CATSEGYGYTF. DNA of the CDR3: TGTGCCACCAGCGAGGGTTACGGCTACACCTTC.

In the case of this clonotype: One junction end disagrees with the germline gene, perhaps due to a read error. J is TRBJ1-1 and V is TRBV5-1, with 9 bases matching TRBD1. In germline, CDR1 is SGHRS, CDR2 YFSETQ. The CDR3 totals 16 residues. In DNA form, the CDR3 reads TGCGCCAACAGCTTAAAACAGGGGGCTTCAAACACTGAAGCTTTCTTT. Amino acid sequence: CANSLKQGASNTEAFF.

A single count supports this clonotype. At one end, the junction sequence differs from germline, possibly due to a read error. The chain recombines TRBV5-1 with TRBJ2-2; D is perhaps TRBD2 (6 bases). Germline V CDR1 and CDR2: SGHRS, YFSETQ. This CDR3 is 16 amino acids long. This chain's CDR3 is CASSWPGTPGTGERFF. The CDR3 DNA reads TGCGCCAGCAGCTGGCCCGGGACTCCGGGGACCGGGGAGCGGTTTTTT.

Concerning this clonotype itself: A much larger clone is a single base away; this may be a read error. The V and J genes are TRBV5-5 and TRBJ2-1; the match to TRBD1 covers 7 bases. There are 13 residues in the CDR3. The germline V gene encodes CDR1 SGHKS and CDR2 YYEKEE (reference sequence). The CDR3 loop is CATSLGTVNEQFF. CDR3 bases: TGTGCCACCAGCTTGGGGACAGTCAATGAGCAGTTCTTC.

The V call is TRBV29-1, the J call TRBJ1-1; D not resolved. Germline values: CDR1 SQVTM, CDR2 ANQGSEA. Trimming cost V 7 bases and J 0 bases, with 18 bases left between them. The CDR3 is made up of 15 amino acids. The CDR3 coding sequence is TGCAGCGCCGCCGGGGAGCTACTGATGAACACTGAAGCTTTCTTT. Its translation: CSAAGELLMNTEAFF.

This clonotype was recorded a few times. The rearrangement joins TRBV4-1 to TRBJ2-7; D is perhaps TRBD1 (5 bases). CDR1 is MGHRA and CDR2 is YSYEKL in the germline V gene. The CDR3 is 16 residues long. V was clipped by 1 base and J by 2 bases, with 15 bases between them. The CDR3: CASSQGLGQGTYEQYF. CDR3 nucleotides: TGCGCCAGCAGCCAAGGTCTGGGGCAGGGAACCTACGAGCAGTACTTC.

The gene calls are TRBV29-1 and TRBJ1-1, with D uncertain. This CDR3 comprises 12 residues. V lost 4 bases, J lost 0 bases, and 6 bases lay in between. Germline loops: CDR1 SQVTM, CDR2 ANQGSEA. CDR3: CSVGRVNTEAFF. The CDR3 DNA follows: TGCAGCGTTGGTCGGGTGAACACTGAAGCTTTCTTT.